This T cell receptor (beta chain) was recorded in a study of cytomegalovirus exposure and HLA in healthy donors. Study-wide findings and caveats: High specificity and sensitivity for cytomegalovirus status were reported for the classifier.

On this clone itself: The antigen is not known.

There are 14 residues in the CDR3. Trimming cost V 4 bases and J 8 bases, with 17 bases left between them. Germline CDR1 and CDR2: LNHDA and SQIVND (reference sequence). The method was immunoSEQ multiplex PCR; TCRdb's version includes in-frame clones alone and lacks a portion of them. The sample holds about 74,000 clones, around 94% seen once. This sequence joins TRBV19 and TRBJ1-2, with D possibly matching TRBD1 (6 bases). The sequence was collected from a woman aged 18 to 35 in good health and CMV-seropositive. The sequenced sample consisted of PBMCs. The CDR3: CASSTSMGAEGYTF. In DNA, the CDR3 is TGTGCCAGTAGTACCTCCATGGGGGCGGAGGGCTACACCTTC.